Each of the 9 T cell receptor beta chains below was sequenced from the same sample in a study of OX40 agonist ivuxolimab in advanced cancers. TCRdb's table, derived via immunoSEQ multiplex PCR, lists solely in-frame clones and lacks some. The sample shows approximately 100,000 clones, about 90% of them seen only once. The sequencing used CD4+ or CD8+ T cells sorted from blood, collected in a trial of the OX40 agonist ivuxolimab. The receptors were gathered from an adult with an advanced solid tumor such as melanoma, head and neck, liver or kidney cancer.

The chain is built from TRBV18 and TRBJ1-2, with a tentative D call TRBD1 (6 bases). V was cut by 2 bases and J by 4 bases, with 20 bases left in between. The CDR3 length is 17 residues. Germline V CDR1 and CDR2: KGHSH, LQKENI. The CDR3 is CASSPGASGESGYGYTF. Here the CDR3 DNA reads TGTGCCAGCTCACCAGGGGCGTCAGGGGAGAGTGGCTATGGCTACACCTTC.

This chain connects TRBV28 to TRBJ1-5, with TRBD1 matching over 7 bases. Looked up from germline, CDR1 is MDHEN and CDR2 is SYDVKM. Trimming took 7 bases from V and 6 from J; bases not matched to a gene: 6. The CDR3 sequence is 13 residues long. The CDR3 spells CASIQGVTQPQHF. Written as DNA, the CDR3 is TGTGCCAGCATTCAGGGGGTGACTCAGCCCCAGCATTTT.

J is TRBJ2-1 and V is TRBV11-2; D might be TRBD1 (5 bases). Germline CDR1 reads SGHAT; CDR2 reads FQNNGV. CDR3 size: 16 residues. Trimming shortened V by 3 bases and J by 7 bases, and 19 bases separated the two germline ends. Written as DNA, the CDR3 is TGTGCCAGCAGCTTGGACCAGGGTCTAAATGGGAATGAGCAGTTCTTC. Amino acids: CASSLDQGLNGNEQFF.

The sample holds a few counts of this clone. The rearrangement links TRBV19 to TRBJ2-2, with a tentative D call TRBD2 (5 bases). V dropped 7 bases and J dropped 1 base, with 10 bases sitting between them. The CDR3 is made up of 14 amino acids. CDR1 and CDR2 from the germline V gene are LNHDA and SQIVND (reference sequence). As DNA, the CDR3 is TGTGCCAGTATCCGGGGTGGGAACACCGGGGAGCTGTTTTTT. Protein: CASIRGGNTGELFF.

This chain connects TRBV5-4 to TRBJ2-3, with D unclear. CDR1 is SGHNT and CDR2 is YYREEE in the germline V gene (reference sequence). V lost 4 bases and J 2 bases, leaving 17 bases between the germline ends. The CDR3 is 16 residues long. The CDR3 nucleotides read TGTGCCAGCAGCCCCGGCTCCCACGGAACCACAGATACGCAGTATTTT. It yields the protein CASSPGSHGTTDTQYF.

In this sample, this clone turned up once. This chain uses TRBV15 with TRBJ2-5; D is possibly TRBD1 (5 bases). Per the germline V gene, CDR1 is LNHNV and CDR2 is YYDKDF (reference sequence). Trimming pared 0 bases from V and 2 bases from J, leaving 7 bases between. CDR3 length: 14 amino acids. DNA of the CDR3: TGTGCCACCAGCAGAGATCGACAGCAAGAGACCCAGTACTTC. It is translated as CATSRDRQQETQYF.

This sequence joins TRBV5-4 and TRBJ2-3, with D possibly being TRBD2 (7 bases). This CDR3 comprises 16 residues. The V end was cut by 4 bases, the J end by 0 bases, with 15 bases between. Germline loops: CDR1 SGHNT, CDR2 YYREEE (reference sequence). CDR3 bases: TGTGCCAGCAGCCTAGGGGGGGGAATGAGCACAGATACGCAGTATTTT. Encoded protein: CASSLGGGMSTDTQYF. The whole variable domain, filled in from reference TRBV5-4 and TRBJ2-3, reads ETGVTQSPTHLIKTRGQQVTLRCSSQSGHNTVSWYQQALGQGPQFIFQYYREEENGRGNFPPRFSGLQFPNYSSELNVNALELDDSALYLCASSLGGGMSTDTQYFGPGTRLTVL.

CDR3 region: CASTPRENYGYTF. In DNA, the CDR3 is TGTGCCAGCACTCCTAGGGAGAACTATGGCTACACCTTC. V usage is TRBV6-5 and J usage is TRBJ1-2; no clear D gene. The length of the CDR3 is 13 residues. With 7 bases removed from V and 2 bases from J, the gap between germline ends came to 11 bases. CDR1 is MNHEY and CDR2 is SVGAGI in the germline V gene.

V and J are TRBV15 and TRBJ1-4; tentatively, D is TRBD1 (5 bases). From germline, CDR1 is LNHNV and CDR2 YYDKDF (reference sequence). The V end lost 1 base, the J end lost 13 bases, and 16 bases lay between the germline ends. The CDR3 has 14 amino acids. CDR3 bases: TGTGCCACCAGCAGAGTAAAGGTCGGGGACGCACTGTTTTTT. Amino acids: CATSRVKVGDALFF.